Sequencing of this T cell receptor (beta chain) was carried out in a study of shared T cell receptors in the human thymus. Only one count was recorded for this clone. Data came from immunoSEQ multiplex PCR; TCRdb stores just in-frame clones and leaves some out. The data show over 650,000 clones, approximately 87% seen once. These data were also reused for a study on human thymus T cells. From that study: Corrective cardiac operations yielded the resected thymus tissue. Thymic TCR repertoires of unrelated people reportedly overlapped highly.

Sequencing was done on a sample of thymocytes. The TCR originated in a boy younger than two with a congenital heart defect.

CDR3 nucleotides: TGTGCCTGGAGTGGAGGGAGTCGATGCAATGAGCAGTTCTTC. Its protein is CAWSGGSRCNEQFF. V usage is TRBV30 and J usage is TRBJ2-1; possibly TRBD2 for D (5 bases). Deletions cut 1 base from V and 6 bases from J, with 13 bases between. Germline V gene lookup returns CDR1 GTSNPN and CDR2 SVGIG (reference sequence). This CDR3 contains 14 residues. Combining the CDR3 with reference TRBV30 and TRBJ2-1 gives the whole variable domain SQTIHQWPATLVQPVGSPLSLECTVEGTSNPNLYWYRQAAGRGLQLLFYSVGIGQISSEVPQNLSASRPQDRQFILSSKKLLLSDSGFYLCAWSGGSRCNEQFFGPGTRLTVL.